The source of this T cell receptor beta chain is a study of T-cell memory formation after mild COVID-19. Study at large: Clusters of TCRs were largely donor specific.

Study conclusions and caveats: There was a balanced CD4/CD8 profile in clones contracting day 15 to 85, and later expanders leaned CD4+.

The ends were cut back, 4 bases at V and 1 base at J, with 11 bases in the middle. The germline CDR1 and CDR2 sequences are SGHRS and YFSETQ. The CDR3 totals 14 residues. A few counts support this clonotype. Its target is unknown. The TCR alpha and TCR beta cDNA libraries, bearing sample barcodes and UMIs, were generated by 5'RACE using constant-segment primers. Each CDR3 protein is one row after TCRdb ran MiXCR on the 5' RACE reads. The sample has hundreds of thousands of distinct CDR3 sequences; about 15% are singletons. The receptor's source is a man in his late teens or twenties who had mild COVID-19 (a few samples of this study predate the infection). Cell type and time point are not known. The sequenced sample consisted of PBMCs or a T cell subset sorted from them (not recorded which). V gene TRBV5-1 combines with J gene TRBJ1-1, with unresolved D. CDR3 in amino acids: CASSGDGPNTEAFF. The CDR3 coding sequence is TGCGCCAGCAGCGGAGATGGACCGAACACTGAAGCTTTCTTT.